The clone carrying this TCR beta chain has ten or more counts. Its antigen is currently unknown. Genomic DNA was employed as the template in profiling TCR beta VDJ and CDR3. TCRdb re-called the reads with MiXCR, one entry per CDR3 protein. Of about 160,000 distinct CDR3 sequences in the sample, about 45% were seen once. This sample stems from a study of CD8+CD57+ T cells in acquired aplastic anemia. For the study at large: Sorted CD4+ and CD8+ cell DNA averaged roughly 3 ug.

The CDR3 covers 15 residues. The germline gives CDR1 SGHTA, CDR2 FQGNSA. V dropped 0 bases and J dropped 3 bases, with 12 bases sitting between them. Sequencing was done on patients that had shown CD8+CD57+ cell expansion by flow cytometry. There were no patients without severe acquired aplastic anemia. Among the patients, none had received any therapy at the time of blood sampling. Whole-study findings and limits: Patients had twenty-nine CD8+ CDR3 sequences in common with controls (the shared set).

The clonotype originates from a human donor with aplastic anemia. The chain is built from TRBV7-2 and TRBJ2-7; D call uncertain. The sample was sorted CD4+, CD8+, or CD8+CD57+ T cells (not recorded which) from PBMCs. This CDR3 reads CASSLAIQLLYEQYF. For the CDR3, the DNA is TGTGCCAGCAGCTTAGCAATTCAGCTCCTCTACGAGCAGTACTTC.